The 18 T cell receptor beta chains given below trace back to one sample, sequenced in a study of blood T cells in healthy people across ages. It was with a sample-barcoded 5' primer and a J-beta primer mix that a second PCR of about 6 to 12 cycles was run. Via MiXCR, TCRdb re-called the 5' RACE reads, giving one row per CDR3 protein. The sample carries approximately 880,000 distinct CDR3 sequences, around 48% recorded once. Source material: blood. Receptors were obtained from a man aged 25 to 40 in good health.

The chain links TRBV6-2 or TRBV6-3 to TRBJ2-1, with TRBD1 as a possible D gene (5 bases). In germline, CDR1 is MNHEY, CDR2 SVGEGT. Trimming cost V 6 bases and J 15 bases, with 15 bases left between them. The length of the CDR3 is 11 residues. CDR3 in amino acids: CASRGDSYLFF. CDR3 DNA: TGTGCCAGCAGAGGGGATTCCTATCTGTTCTTC.

The chain carries TRBV7-2 and TRBJ2-3, with D perhaps matching TRBD2 (6 bases). The CDR3 extends over 15 amino acids. The germline gives CDR1 SGHTA, CDR2 FQGNSA. Trimming stripped 4 bases from V and 0 bases from J, with 11 bases between. The CDR3 region has the DNA TGTGCCAGCAGCTCTACTAGCTTTAGCACAGATACGCAGTATTTT. It encodes CASSSTSFSTDTQYF.

In this sample, this clonotype turned up a few times. The chain has TRBV7-9 and TRBJ2-5; perhaps TRBD1 as D (6 bases). The CDR3 runs 17 residues. Trimming shortened V by 6 bases and J by 2 bases, and 22 bases separated the two germline ends. Germline V gene lookup returns CDR1 SEHNR and CDR2 FQNEAQ (reference sequence). This CDR3 is CASSFRTGRTAQETQYF. The CDR3 region has the DNA TGTGCCAGCAGTTTCCGCACTGGCCGGACAGCTCAAGAGACCCAGTACTTC. The whole variable domain, filled in from reference TRBV7-9 and TRBJ2-5, reads DTGVSQNPRHKITKRGQNVTFRCDPISEHNRLYWYRQTLGQGPEFLTYFQNEAQLEKSRLLSDRFSAERPKGSFSTLEIQRTEQGDSAMYLCASSFRTGRTAQETQYFGPGTRLLVL.

The chain has TRBV6-1 and TRBJ2-7, with 9 bases aligning to TRBD2. Trimming removed 6 bases from V and 3 bases from J; junction bases left unmatched: 3. The CDR3 spans 13 residues. Germline V gene data show CDR1 as MNHNS and CDR2 as SASEGT. CDR3 coding DNA: TGTGCCAGCAGAAGCGGGGGGTACTACGAGCAGTACTTC. Translation gives CASRSGGYYEQYF.

Only a few counts were recorded for this clonotype. The rearrangement uses TRBV18 and TRBJ2-5; D is tentatively TRBD1 or TRBD2 (5 bases each). Per the germline V gene, CDR1 is KGHSH and CDR2 is LQKENI. This CDR3 has 15 residues. V lost 1 base and J 4 bases, leaving 13 bases between the germline ends. CDR3 nucleotides: TGTGCCAGCTCACCACAGCAGGGAGTCGGAGAGACCCAGTACTTC. Its translation is CASSPQQGVGETQYF.

Comment on this clonotype: A much larger clone lies a single base off, so this may be a read error. The V gene is TRBV2, the J gene TRBJ2-7; D possibly corresponds to TRBD1 (6 bases). Trimming removed 6 bases from V and 7 bases from J, with 16 bases in between. Germline loops: CDR1 SNHLY, CDR2 FYNNEI. The CDR3 consists of 13 residues. The CDR3 DNA reads TGTGCCAGCAGGAGGGGGACCAACAATGAGCAGTACTTC. Its protein is CASRRGTNNEQYF.

Of note for this clonotype: A single base separates this from a much larger clone, so it may be a read error. The rearrangement joins TRBV6-1 to TRBJ1-1, with a weak D call TRBD1 (6 bases). CDR3 length equals 15 residues. V was trimmed by 7 bases and J by 2 bases, leaving 17 bases between them. Looked up from germline, CDR1 is MNHNS and CDR2 is SASEGT. The DNA for the CDR3 is TGTGCCAGCATAGGAGGGGGACTGACCAACACTGAAGCTTTCTTT. Amino acid sequence: CASIGGGLTNTEAFF.

This chain connects TRBV28 to TRBJ2-7; 8 bases map to TRBD1. V lost 10 bases to trimming and J lost 3 bases; unmatched junction nucleotides: 5. Germline CDR1 reads MDHEN; CDR2 reads SYDVKM. This CDR3 comprises 12 residues. The CDR3 region has the DNA TGTGCCACCTCCGGACAGGGCTACGAGCAGTACTTC. It encodes CATSGQGYEQYF.

The chain recombines TRBV28 with TRBJ1-2; TRBD1 is a possible D gene (6 bases). The germline V gene encodes CDR1 MDHEN and CDR2 SYDVKM. V dropped 10 bases and J dropped 2 bases, with 17 bases sitting between them. The CDR3 loop spans 14 amino acids. The CDR3 region has the DNA TGTGCCACCACATTCGGGGGCCTAAACTATGGCTACACCTTC. It yields the protein CATTFGGLNYGYTF.

This clonotype was picked up a small number of times. This rearrangement joins TRBV4-3 to TRBJ1-1; D gene unclear. CDR3 length equals 14 residues. Looked up from germline, CDR1 is LGHNA and CDR2 is YSLEER. Trimming shortened V by 0 bases and J by 2 bases, and 7 bases separated the two germline ends. The CDR3 nucleotides read TGCGCCAGCAGCCAAGAGGCAGAAAACACTGAAGCTTTCTTT. Its protein is CASSQEAENTEAFF.

Written as DNA, the CDR3 is TGCGCCAGCAGCTTGGTGAGCGAAAGCACAGATACGCAGTATTTT. Translation: CASSLVSESTDTQYF. This chain connects TRBV5-1 to TRBJ2-3; D unresolved. The CDR3 loop spans 15 amino acids. Germline CDR1 is SGHRS and CDR2 is YFSETQ. Trimming shortened V by 0 bases and J by 0 bases, and 8 bases separated the two germline ends.

V is TRBV7-2 and J is TRBJ1-2; a weak D match, TRBD1 (6 bases). Germline V gene data show CDR1 as SGHTA and CDR2 as FQGNSA. The CDR3 consists of 14 residues. The germline V and J ends were trimmed by 5 bases and 2 bases, with 12 bases remaining between them. CDR3 sequence: CASSTAGVNYGYTF. CDR3 nucleotides: TGTGCCAGCAGCACGGCAGGGGTAAACTATGGCTACACCTTC.

The sample holds a few counts of this clonotype. V gene TRBV7-9 combines with J gene TRBJ1-2; D is undetermined. CDR1 and CDR2 from the germline V gene are SEHNR and FQNEAQ (reference sequence). The CDR3 consists of 13 residues. V was trimmed by 9 bases and J by 6 bases, leaving 17 bases between them. The CDR3 spells CASSERGSHGYTF. The CDR3 DNA reads TGTGCCAGTTCTGAGCGGGGTAGCCATGGCTACACCTTC.

This clonotype was seen a few times. The chain uses TRBV20-1 and TRBJ2-1; D gene ambiguous. This CDR3 contains 14 residues. The V end was cut by 3 bases, the J end by 6 bases, with 15 bases between. Per germline, CDR1 DFQATT and CDR2 SNEGSKA (reference sequence). The CDR3 reads CSARGQSMVNEQFF. DNA for the CDR3: TGCAGTGCTAGGGGCCAGTCCATGGTCAATGAGCAGTTCTTC.

The V gene is TRBV4-1, the J gene TRBJ1-2, with D possibly TRBD1 on 5 matching bases. The CDR3 consists of 15 residues. CDR1 is MGHRA and CDR2 is YSYEKL in the germline V gene. V was clipped by 0 bases and J by 4 bases, with 12 bases between them. CDR3 amino acids: CASSQDLGESYGYTF. The CDR3, as DNA: TGCGCCAGCAGCCAAGATCTGGGGGAGAGCTATGGCTACACCTTC.

This chain uses TRBV11-2 with TRBJ1-5; weak D call: TRBD1 (6 bases). The CDR3 length is 14 residues. Trimming took 2 bases from V and 6 from J, leaving 11 bases between them. Germline V gene lookup returns CDR1 SGHAT and CDR2 FQNNGV. CDR3 in amino acids: CASSLRGFSQPQHF. The CDR3 DNA reads as TGTGCCAGCAGCTTAAGGGGGTTTTCTCAGCCCCAGCATTTT. The variable domain in full, completed from reference TRBV11-2 and TRBJ1-5, reads EAGVAQSPRYKIIEKRQSVAFWCNPISGHATLYWYQQILGQGPKLLIQFQNNGVVDDSQLPKDRFSAERLKGVDSTLKIQPAKLEDSAVYLCASSLRGFSQPQHFGDGTRLSIL.

This clonotype has ten or more counts. The chain carries TRBV7-3 and TRBJ2-5, with D hard to call. V was pared by 4 bases and J by 1 base, with 7 bases between. Germline V gives CDR1 SGHTA, CDR2 FQGTGA. The CDR3 loop spans 13 amino acids. CDR3 bases: TGTGCCAGCAGCTCTACAGCCCAAGAGACCCAGTACTTC. Amino acid sequence: CASSSTAQETQYF.

This chain uses TRBV10-3 with TRBJ2-3; 7 bases fit TRBD2. Germline V gene sequence: CDR1 ENHRY, CDR2 SYGVKD. The CDR3 loop spans 15 amino acids. The junction had 7 bases not matched to a gene; V was cut back by 7 bases and J by 0 bases. CDR3 amino acids: CAINAGDPSTDTQYF. CDR3 nucleotides: TGTGCCATCAACGCGGGGGACCCAAGCACAGATACGCAGTATTTT.